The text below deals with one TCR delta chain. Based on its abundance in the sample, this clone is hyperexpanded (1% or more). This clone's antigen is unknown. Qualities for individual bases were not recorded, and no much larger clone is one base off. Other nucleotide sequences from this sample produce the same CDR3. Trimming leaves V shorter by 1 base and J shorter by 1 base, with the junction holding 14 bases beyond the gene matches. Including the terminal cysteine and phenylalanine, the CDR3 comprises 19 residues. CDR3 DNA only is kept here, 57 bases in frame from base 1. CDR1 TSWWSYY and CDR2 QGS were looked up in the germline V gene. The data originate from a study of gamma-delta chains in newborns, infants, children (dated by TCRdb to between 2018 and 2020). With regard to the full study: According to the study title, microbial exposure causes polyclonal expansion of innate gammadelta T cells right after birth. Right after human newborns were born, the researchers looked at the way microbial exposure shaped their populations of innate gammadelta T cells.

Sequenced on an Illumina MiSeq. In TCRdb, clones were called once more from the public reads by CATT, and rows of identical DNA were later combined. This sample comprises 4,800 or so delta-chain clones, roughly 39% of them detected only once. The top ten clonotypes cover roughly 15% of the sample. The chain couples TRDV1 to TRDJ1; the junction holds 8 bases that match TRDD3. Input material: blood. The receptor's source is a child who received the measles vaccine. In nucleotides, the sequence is TGTGCTCTTGGGGAACAGGCCATATTGGGGGATGAGGGCACCGATAAACTCATCTTT. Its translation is CALGEQAILGDEGTDKLIF.